A selection of T cell receptor beta chains follows, all from one sample in a study of neoadjuvant anti-PD-1 for oral cavity cancer. Sequencing was performed with immunoSEQ multiplex PCR; in TCRdb, only in-frame clones are kept and a portion is missing. The table lists around 81,000 clones, roughly four fifths of them singletons, with 3% to 3.5% in the top ten. This sample comprised PBMCs, obtained before nivolumab (anti-PD-1) treatment. The receptors come from a person aged 35-79 years with oral cavity squamous cell carcinoma. Both conserved end residues are part of each CDR3. D genes are given only for firm matches. Expanded clones get a size class; other rows say once, few or many, or leave the size out.

NA	TRBV9	TRBJ1-2	NA	TGTGCCAGCAGCGTAGGTACTAACTATGGCTACACCTTC	CASSVGTNYGYTF
NA	TRBV2	TRBJ1-3	TRBD1	TGTGCCAGCAGATTGGGAGGCAGGGGGCTCATAGATGGGAGCACCATATATTTT	CASRLGGRGLIDGSTIYF
NA	TRBV28	TRBJ2-3	NA	TGTGCCAGCAGCTTGTACAGGGCCCAATACACAGATACGCAGTATTTT	CASSLYRAQYTDTQYF
NA	TRBV29-1	TRBJ2-1	TRBD1	TGCAGCGTTGTCAGGGGGAACAATGAGCAGTTCTTC	CSVVRGNNEQFF
NA	TRBV19	TRBJ2-1	NA	TGTGCCAGTAGTCCGGACATTTCCTCCTACAATGAGCAGTTCTTC	CASSPDISSYNEQFF
NA	TRBV30	TRBJ2-5	TRBD2	TGTGCCTGGAGGTACGGGGGTAGCGGGGGCCAGTACTTC	CAWRYGGSGGQYF
NA	TRBV5-6	TRBJ2-3	TRBD2	TGTGCCAGCAGTACCCCGGGACTAGCGGCCATAACGCAGTATTTT	CASSTPGLAAITQYF
few	TRBV5-1	TRBJ1-1	TRBD1	TGCGCCAGCAGCTGGACAGGGGATACTGAAGCTTTCTTT	CASSWTGDTEAFF
NA	TRBV27	TRBJ2-2	NA	TGTGCCAGCGGTTGGGGCGGGGAGCTGTTTTTT	CASGWGGELFF
few	TRBV30	TRBJ2-1	NA	TGTGCCTGGAGTCTGGACTCGGGGGTCCACAATGAGCAGTTCTTC	CAWSLDSGVHNEQFF
NA	TRBV5-1	TRBJ2-4	NA	TGCGCCAGCAGAGCGGAGCCGACAGAAAACATTCAGTACTTC	CASRAEPTENIQYF
NA	TRBV5-1	TRBJ2-3	NA	TGCGCCAGCAGCACCCCACGGGGGAACTGGGGGGAGGATACGCAGTATTTT	CASSTPRGNWGEDTQYF
few	TRBV29-1	TRBJ2-1	TRBD2	TGCAGCGTTAGGCCCACTAGCGGAAATGAGCAGTTCTTC	CSVRPTSGNEQFF
NA	TRBV11-3	TRBJ2-2	TRBD2	TGTGCCAGCAGTGAACGGGGGGGACAAGTAACCGGGGAGCTGTTTTTT	CASSERGGQVTGELFF
NA	TRBV6-1	TRBJ2-1	NA	TGTGCCAGCAGTGTAGGGGCAGTAAGTCGCGATGAGCAGTTCTTC	CASSVGAVSRDEQFF
NA	TRBV19	TRBJ1-5	TRBD1	TGTGCCAGTACCAGGACAGGGGTTCAGCCCCAGCATTTT	CASTRTGVQPQHF
NA	TRBV6-5	TRBJ2-5	TRBD2	TGTGCCAGCAGTTTCGGGGGGGGGCCCCTCATGGAGACCCAGTACTTC	CASSFGGGPLMETQYF
NA	TRBV7-2	TRBJ1-3	NA	TGTGCCAGCAGCTCAGGGCCACTCTCTGGAAACACCATATATTTT	CASSSGPLSGNTIYF
few	TRBV7-3	TRBJ2-3	TRBD2	TGTGCCAGCAGCTTTAGCGGGAGTGGCACAGATACGCAGTATTTT	CASSFSGSGTDTQYF
NA	TRBV5-1	TRBJ2-3	TRBD2	TGCGCCAGCAGCTTCCAGCGGGAGAGTAGCACAGATACGCAGTATTTT	CASSFQRESSTDTQYF
NA	TRBV19	TRBJ2-1	NA	TGTGCCAGTACTCTAGGAGGAGGGTCCTACAATGAGCAGTTCTTC	CASTLGGGSYNEQFF
NA	TRBV10-3	TRBJ1-2	NA	TGTGCCATCAGTGCTGGCAGCCTCTATGGCTACACCTTC	CAISAGSLYGYTF
NA	TRBV6-5	TRBJ1-5	NA	TGTGCCAGCAGTTACAGGAATCAGCCCCAGCATTTT	CASSYRNQPQHF
once	TRBV7-8	TRBJ2-1	NA	TGTGCCAGCGGAGGAGGAGCCGGCTCCTACAATGAGCAGTTCTTC	CASGGGAGSYNEQFF
NA	TRBV6-1	TRBJ2-7	NA	TGTGCCAGCAGTGAAGCCTACGAGCAGTACTTC	CASSEAYEQYF
NA	TRBV11-2	TRBJ2-7	NA	TGTGCCAGCAGCACCGGGAGCTACGAGCAGTACTTC	CASSTGSYEQYF
NA	TRBV15	TRBJ2-7	NA	TGTGCCACCACCTGGACCTCCTACGAGCAGTACTTC	CATTWTSYEQYF
NA	TRBV6-1	TRBJ2-1	NA	TGTGCCAGCAGTGAAGGTACGAGGTCTGAGCAGTTCTTC	CASSEGTRSEQFF
NA	TRBV10-2	TRBJ2-3	NA	TGCGCCAGCAGTGAGCTGCAGGGATCCACAGATACGCAGTATTTT	CASSELQGSTDTQYF
NA	TRBV27	TRBJ2-7	NA	TGTGCCAGCAGTTCCCGGGACTCCTACGAGCAGTACTTC	CASSSRDSYEQYF
once	TRBV11-2	TRBJ2-2	TRBD2	TGTGCCAGCAGCCAACTAGCGGGAGGCACCGGGGAGCTGTTTTTT	CASSQLAGGTGELFF
NA	TRBV5-4	TRBJ2-7	NA	TGTGCCAGCAGCTTGGGCCCTCAGGGGCGGCCGGGGGAGCAGTACTTC	CASSLGPQGRPGEQYF
NA	TRBV10-3	TRBJ1-1	TRBD1	TGTGCCATCAGGGGACAGGGGGCGTATTACGGCACTGAAGCTTTCTTT	CAIRGQGAYYGTEAFF
NA	TRBV6-5	TRBJ2-2	NA	TGTGCCAGCAGTTACTGGTCAGACACCGGGGAGCTGTTTTTT	CASSYWSDTGELFF
NA	TRBV30	TRBJ1-5	NA	TGTGCCTGGAGTTCGGGATCGGGAAATCAGCCCCAGCATTTT	CAWSSGSGNQPQHF
few	TRBV4-1	TRBJ2-2	NA	TGCGCCAGCAGCCATTTGGACAGCTCGAACACCGGGGAGCTGTTTTTT	CASSHLDSSNTGELFF